The sample holds a few counts of the clone carrying this TCR beta chain. What it binds is unknown. Germline V CDR1 and CDR2: SEHNR, FQNEAQ (reference sequence). The CDR3 is made up of 13 amino acids. With 7 bases removed from V and 5 bases from J, the gap between germline ends came to 11 bases. This specimen comes from a study of T cell repertoires in cytomegalovirus infection. On the study more broadly: Both a matching HLA type and CMV infection were indicated by public TCR beta signatures.

TCRdb recomputed calls from the reads with MiXCR, one row per CDR3 protein. The sample consists of fewer than 250,000 distinct CDR3 sequences, roughly an eighth of them appearing once. Study-wide findings and caveats: Carriers of CMV plus the relevant HLA were identified by cumulative public TCR beta family frequency. Predominance within the ex vivo response was attributable to HLA-C-restricted CMV-specific TCR beta clonotypes.

The sequence was obtained from a human donor in good health (CMV status not recorded). Some clones in this sample may be carry-over from other donors' samples. This rearrangement joins TRBV7-9 to TRBJ1-4; D remains ambiguous. Sequencing used PBMCs. Here the CDR3 reads CASTRRENEKLFF. CDR3 in DNA: TGTGCCAGCACCAGGCGCGAAAATGAAAAACTGTTTTTT. The full variable domain, with the rest looked up from reference TRBV7-9 and TRBJ1-4, is DTGVSQNPRHKITKRGQNVTFRCDPISEHNRLYWYRQTLGQGPEFLTYFQNEAQLEKSRLLSDRFSAERPKGSFSTLEIQRTEQGDSAMYLCASTRRENEKLFFGSGTQLSVL.